A selection of T cell receptor beta chains follows, all from one sample in a study of T cell repertoires in cytomegalovirus infection. Via MiXCR, TCRdb re-called the reads, giving one row per CDR3 protein. The table includes 450,000 to 600,000 distinct CDR3 sequences, about 10% detected once. The sample taken for sequencing was PBMCs. The receptors here all came from a human donor in good health (CMV status not recorded). Some clones in this sample may be carry-over from other donors' samples. Both conserved end residues are part of each CDR3. Each record gives: V gene, clone size, D gene, J gene, CDR3 DNA, CDR3 protein. D genes are given only for firm matches. Size is omitted from some rows. Given values are once, few, many or a class for expanded clones.

V gene: TRBV6-6; clone size: many; D gene: -; J gene: TRBJ2-7; CDR3 DNA: TGTGCCAGCAGTCAGGGACTCCCTTCAGCCTACGAGCAGTACTTC; CDR3 protein: CASSQGLPSAYEQYF
V gene: TRBV2; clone size: many; D gene: -; J gene: TRBJ1-6; CDR3 DNA: TGTGCCAGCACCCTAACGGGGGGCCATAATTCACCCCTCCACTTT; CDR3 protein: CASTLTGGHNSPLHF
V gene: TRBV11-2; clone size: -; D gene: -; J gene: TRBJ1-4; CDR3 DNA: TGTGCCAGCAGCTCCTACAGGGCAGCAACTAATGAAAAACTGTTTTTT; CDR3 protein: CASSSYRAATNEKLFF
V gene: TRBV10-3; clone size: many; D gene: -; J gene: TRBJ2-1; CDR3 DNA: TGTGCCATCAGTAGGGGTCCTGGGGATGAGCAGTTCTTC; CDR3 protein: CAISRGPGDEQFF
V gene: TRBV6-1; clone size: many; D gene: -; J gene: TRBJ1-2; CDR3 DNA: TGTGCCAGCACGACTTTCTATGGCTACACCTTC; CDR3 protein: CASTTFYGYTF
V gene: TRBV11-2; clone size: many; D gene: -; J gene: TRBJ1-3; CDR3 DNA: TGTGCCAGCAGCCCCTATCGATCTGGAAACACCATATATTTT; CDR3 protein: CASSPYRSGNTIYF
V gene: TRBV28; clone size: -; D gene: -; J gene: TRBJ1-2; CDR3 DNA: TGTGCCAGCAGATTTGGGGGGGTAGTGAACTATGGCTACACCTTC; CDR3 protein: CASRFGGVVNYGYTF
V gene: TRBV19; clone size: many; D gene: -; J gene: TRBJ2-7; CDR3 DNA: TGTGCCAGTAGTTCGGGGAGGCAGGTCTACGAGCAGTACTTC; CDR3 protein: CASSSGRQVYEQYF
V gene: TRBV5-4; clone size: -; D gene: TRBD2; J gene: TRBJ2-5; CDR3 DNA: TGTGCCAGCAGCCCTAGCGGGGGGGAAGAGACCCAGTACTTC; CDR3 protein: CASSPSGGEETQYF
V gene: TRBV6-1; clone size: many; D gene: -; J gene: TRBJ2-3; CDR3 DNA: TGTGCCAGCAGTTTCCAGGAAGGCACAGATACGCAGTATTTT; CDR3 protein: CASSFQEGTDTQYF
V gene: TRBV11-2; clone size: -; D gene: -; J gene: TRBJ1-2; CDR3 DNA: TGTGCCAGCAGGAGTCCCGGACGGGCTAACTATGGCTACACCTTC; CDR3 protein: CASRSPGRANYGYTF
V gene: TRBV12-3/TRBV12-4; clone size: many; D gene: -; J gene: TRBJ1-6; CDR3 DNA: TGTGCCAGCAGCCCGGGGGGAGGATCACCCCTCCACTTT; CDR3 protein: CASSPGGGSPLHF
V gene: TRBV9; clone size: few; D gene: -; J gene: TRBJ2-3; CDR3 DNA: TGTGCCAGCAGCGTAGGCGGGCAGCATAAAGATACGCAGTATTTT; CDR3 protein: CASSVGGQHKDTQYF
V gene: TRBV11-2; clone size: many; D gene: -; J gene: TRBJ2-2; CDR3 DNA: TGTGCCAGCAGCCGGTGGACCAGGGAGGTCACCGGGGAGCTGTTTTTT; CDR3 protein: CASSRWTREVTGELFF
V gene: TRBV20-1; clone size: few; D gene: -; J gene: TRBJ2-5; CDR3 DNA: TGCAGTGCTACTTCAGAGACCCAGTACTTC; CDR3 protein: CSATSETQYF
V gene: TRBV5-1; clone size: many; D gene: TRBD2; J gene: TRBJ2-2; CDR3 DNA: TGCGCCAGCGCGAGTAGCGGGAGGATTGGCGGGGAGCTGTTTTTT; CDR3 protein: CASASSGRIGGELFF
V gene: TRBV7-2; clone size: many; D gene: -; J gene: TRBJ2-4; CDR3 DNA: TGTGCCAGCAGCTTAGCAAACATTCAGTACTTC; CDR3 protein: CASSLANIQYF
V gene: TRBV7-9; clone size: many; D gene: -; J gene: TRBJ1-1; CDR3 DNA: TGTGCCAGCAGCCAGTGGGGGGGAGGGGGGAACACTGAAGCTTTCTTT; CDR3 protein: CASSQWGGGGNTEAFF
V gene: TRBV7-6; clone size: many; D gene: TRBD1; J gene: TRBJ2-7; CDR3 DNA: TGTGCCAGCAGCCCAGGGACAGGGCAGGAGCAGTACTTC; CDR3 protein: CASSPGTGQEQYF
V gene: TRBV4-2; clone size: many; D gene: TRBD1; J gene: TRBJ1-2; CDR3 DNA: TGTGCCAGCAGCCCGGACAGGGAATACTATGGCTACACCTTC; CDR3 protein: CASSPDREYYGYTF
V gene: TRBV12-3/TRBV12-4; clone size: -; D gene: -; J gene: TRBJ1-1; CDR3 DNA: TGTGCCGTCCTAGGGTCCCGCAGGTCCGGGGCTGAAGCTTTCTTT; CDR3 protein: CAVLGSRRSGAEAFF
V gene: TRBV18; clone size: -; D gene: TRBD1; J gene: TRBJ1-5; CDR3 DNA: TGTGCCAGCTCAGGACAGGACCTACCGCGGGATCAGCCCCAGCATTTT; CDR3 protein: CASSGQDLPRDQPQHF
V gene: TRBV7-3; clone size: many; D gene: -; J gene: TRBJ2-3; CDR3 DNA: TGTGCCAGCAGCTTAAGGGGGCAGCGGCTTGGGGTCTCTAGCACAGATACGCAGTATTTT; CDR3 protein: CASSLRGQRLGVSSTDTQYF
V gene: TRBV28; clone size: -; D gene: -; J gene: TRBJ2-6; CDR3 DNA: TGTGCCAGCACCGAACAGCTTCCCTCTGGGGCCAACGTCCTGACTTTC; CDR3 protein: CASTEQLPSGANVLTF
V gene: TRBV5-1; clone size: many; D gene: -; J gene: TRBJ1-1; CDR3 DNA: TGCGCCAGCAGCTTGGGACCGGGAAGGTCAAGCACTGAAGCTTTCTTT; CDR3 protein: CASSLGPGRSSTEAFF
V gene: TRBV18; clone size: many; D gene: TRBD2; J gene: TRBJ2-5; CDR3 DNA: TGTGCCAGCTCGGTAGCGGGCCATTCCGGAGAGACCCAGTACTTC; CDR3 protein: CASSVAGHSGETQYF
V gene: TRBV7-2; clone size: many; D gene: -; J gene: TRBJ2-3; CDR3 DNA: TGTGCCAGCTTGTTTGGACCGGTTACAGATACGCAGTATTTT; CDR3 protein: CASLFGPVTDTQYF
V gene: TRBV5-1; clone size: many; D gene: -; J gene: TRBJ1-1; CDR3 DNA: TGCGCCAGCAGCTTGGGTGAGGGGAGCACTGAAGCTTTCTTT; CDR3 protein: CASSLGEGSTEAFF
V gene: TRBV12-5; clone size: many; D gene: TRBD2; J gene: TRBJ2-1; CDR3 DNA: TGTGCTAGTGGCCACGGGGGGGCTGGCTCCTACAATGAGCAGTTCTTC; CDR3 protein: CASGHGGAGSYNEQFF
V gene: TRBV7-6; clone size: many; D gene: TRBD1; J gene: TRBJ2-2; CDR3 DNA: TGTGCCAGCAGCCTCGGACAGGGAAGGAAACGCACCGGGGAGCTGTTTTTT; CDR3 protein: CASSLGQGRKRTGELFF
V gene: TRBV6-2/TRBV6-3; clone size: many; D gene: -; J gene: TRBJ2-3; CDR3 DNA: TGTGCCAGCAGTCCCCCGGGACTACCTATCAGGGGGGCAGATACGCAGTATTTT; CDR3 protein: CASSPPGLPIRGADTQYF
V gene: TRBV24-1; clone size: few; D gene: -; J gene: TRBJ2-5; CDR3 DNA: TGTGCCACCAGTGGAGGACACCGAGAGACCCAGTACTTC; CDR3 protein: CATSGGHRETQYF
V gene: TRBV29-1; clone size: few; D gene: -; J gene: TRBJ2-7; CDR3 DNA: TGCAGCGTTGAAATAGGCGGCAGGGGCTACGAGCAGTACTTC; CDR3 protein: CSVEIGGRGYEQYF
V gene: TRBV12-3/TRBV12-4; clone size: many; D gene: -; J gene: TRBJ1-1; CDR3 DNA: TGTGCCAGCAGTCCAGGGGAGAGCCGGAACACTGAAGCTTTCTTT; CDR3 protein: CASSPGESRNTEAFF
V gene: TRBV11-2; clone size: many; D gene: -; J gene: TRBJ2-1; CDR3 DNA: TGTGCCAGCAGCTCGCCCTTGCGGAAGGAGGGTATTAGTTACAATGAGCAGTTCTTC; CDR3 protein: CASSSPLRKEGISYNEQFF
V gene: TRBV12-3/TRBV12-4; clone size: many; D gene: TRBD1; J gene: TRBJ1-1; CDR3 DNA: TGTGCCAGCAGACGACAGGGGAACACTGAAGCTTTCTTT; CDR3 protein: CASRRQGNTEAFF
V gene: TRBV6-8; clone size: many; D gene: -; J gene: TRBJ2-2; CDR3 DNA: TGTGCCAGCAGACTCGGGTTCGGGGAGCTGTTTTTT; CDR3 protein: CASRLGFGELFF
V gene: TRBV20-1; clone size: few; D gene: -; J gene: TRBJ2-6; CDR3 DNA: TGCAGTGCTAGAAGGAACGGGGTCTCTGGGGCCAACGTCCTGACTTTC; CDR3 protein: CSARRNGVSGANVLTF